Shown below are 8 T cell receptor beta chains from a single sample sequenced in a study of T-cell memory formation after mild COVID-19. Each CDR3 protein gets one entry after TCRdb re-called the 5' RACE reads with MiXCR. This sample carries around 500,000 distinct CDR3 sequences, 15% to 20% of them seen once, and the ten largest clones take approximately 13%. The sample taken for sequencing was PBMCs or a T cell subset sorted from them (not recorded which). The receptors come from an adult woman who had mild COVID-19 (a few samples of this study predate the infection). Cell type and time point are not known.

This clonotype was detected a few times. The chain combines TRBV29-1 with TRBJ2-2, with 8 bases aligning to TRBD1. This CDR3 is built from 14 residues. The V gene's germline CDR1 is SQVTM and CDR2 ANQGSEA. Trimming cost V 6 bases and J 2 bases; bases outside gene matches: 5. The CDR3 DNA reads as TGCAGCGTGGGTCAGGGGGCCAACACCGGGGAGCTGTTTTTT. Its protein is CSVGQGANTGELFF.

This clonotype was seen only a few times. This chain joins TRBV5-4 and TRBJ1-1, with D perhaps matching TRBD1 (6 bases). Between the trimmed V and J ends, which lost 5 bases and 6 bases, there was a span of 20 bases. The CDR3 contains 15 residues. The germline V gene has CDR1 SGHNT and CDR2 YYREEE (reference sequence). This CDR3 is CASRRTGGGGSEAFF. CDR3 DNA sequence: TGTGCCAGCAGACGAACGGGGGGCGGCGGGTCTGAAGCTTTCTTT.

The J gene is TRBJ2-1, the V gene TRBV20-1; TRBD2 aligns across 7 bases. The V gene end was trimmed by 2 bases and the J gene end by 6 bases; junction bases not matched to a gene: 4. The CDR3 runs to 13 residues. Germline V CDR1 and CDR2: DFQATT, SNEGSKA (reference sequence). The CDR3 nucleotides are TGCAGTGCTAGATACGGGACTACCAATGAGCAGTTCTTC. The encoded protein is CSARYGTTNEQFF.

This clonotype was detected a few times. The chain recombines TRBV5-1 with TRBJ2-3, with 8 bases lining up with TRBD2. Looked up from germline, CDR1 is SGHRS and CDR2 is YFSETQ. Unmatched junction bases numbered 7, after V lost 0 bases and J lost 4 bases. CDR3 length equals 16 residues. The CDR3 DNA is TGCGCCAGCAGCTTGGCCATGCGGGGGGTCGCAGATACGCAGTATTTT. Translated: CASSLAMRGVADTQYF.

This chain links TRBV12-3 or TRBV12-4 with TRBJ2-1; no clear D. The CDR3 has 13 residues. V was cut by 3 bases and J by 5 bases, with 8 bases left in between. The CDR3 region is CASSFSLNNEQFF. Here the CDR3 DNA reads TGTGCCAGCAGTTTCAGTCTCAACAATGAGCAGTTCTTC.

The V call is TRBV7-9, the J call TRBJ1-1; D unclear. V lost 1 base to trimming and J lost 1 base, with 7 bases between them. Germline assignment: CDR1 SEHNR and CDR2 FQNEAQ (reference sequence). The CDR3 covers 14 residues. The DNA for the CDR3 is TGTGCCAGCAGCTTAGTAACTTCGAACACTGAAGCTTTCTTT. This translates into CASSLVTSNTEAFF.

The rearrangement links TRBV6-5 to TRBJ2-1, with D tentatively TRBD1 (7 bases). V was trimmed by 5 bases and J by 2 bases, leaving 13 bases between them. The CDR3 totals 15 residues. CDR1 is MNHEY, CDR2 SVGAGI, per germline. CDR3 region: CASSTQGGTYNEQFF. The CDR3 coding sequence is TGTGCCAGCAGTACGCAGGGGGGTACCTACAATGAGCAGTTCTTC.

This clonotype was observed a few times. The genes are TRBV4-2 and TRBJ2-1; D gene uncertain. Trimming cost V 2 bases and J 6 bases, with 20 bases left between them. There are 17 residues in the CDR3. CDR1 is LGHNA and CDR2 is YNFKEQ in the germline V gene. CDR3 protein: CASSQPQARLESNEQFF. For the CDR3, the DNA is TGTGCCAGCAGCCAACCCCAAGCCCGACTTGAGTCCAATGAGCAGTTCTTC.